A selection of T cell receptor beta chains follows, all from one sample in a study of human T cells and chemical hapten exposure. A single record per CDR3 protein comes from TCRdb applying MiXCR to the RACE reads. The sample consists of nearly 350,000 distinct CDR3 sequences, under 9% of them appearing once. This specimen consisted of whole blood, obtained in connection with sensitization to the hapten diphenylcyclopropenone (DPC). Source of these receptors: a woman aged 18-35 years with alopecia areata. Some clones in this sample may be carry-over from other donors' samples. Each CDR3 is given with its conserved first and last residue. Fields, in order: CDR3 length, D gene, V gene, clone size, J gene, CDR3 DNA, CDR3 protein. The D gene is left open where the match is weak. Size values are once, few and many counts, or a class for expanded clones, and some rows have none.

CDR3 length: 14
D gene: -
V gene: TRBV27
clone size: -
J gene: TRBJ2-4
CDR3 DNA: TGTGCCAGCAGCCCCGGGACCGAAGTTAGGATTCAGTACTTC
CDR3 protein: CASSPGTEVRIQYF

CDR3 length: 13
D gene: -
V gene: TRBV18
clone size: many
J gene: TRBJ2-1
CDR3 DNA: TGTGCCAGCTCACCACCTTTCGGGGATGGGCAGTTCTTC
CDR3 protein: CASSPPFGDGQFF

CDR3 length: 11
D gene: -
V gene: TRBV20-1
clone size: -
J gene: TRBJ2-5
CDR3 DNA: TGCAGTGCTGGGGCCCAAGAGACCCAGTACTTC
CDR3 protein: CSAGAQETQYF

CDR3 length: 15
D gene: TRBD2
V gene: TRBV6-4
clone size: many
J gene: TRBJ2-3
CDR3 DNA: TGTGCCAGCAGTGGTAAAGCGGGGAGCACAGATACGCAGTATTTT
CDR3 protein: CASSGKAGSTDTQYF

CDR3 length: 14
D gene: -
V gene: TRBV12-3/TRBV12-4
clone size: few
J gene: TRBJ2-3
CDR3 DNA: TGTGCCAGCAGTTTTTGGGGCACCACAGATACGCAGTATTTT
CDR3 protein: CASSFWGTTDTQYF

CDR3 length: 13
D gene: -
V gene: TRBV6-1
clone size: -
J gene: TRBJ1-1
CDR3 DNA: TGTGCCAGCAGTTGGGACAAGGGGATTGAAGCTTTCTTT
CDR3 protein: CASSWDKGIEAFF

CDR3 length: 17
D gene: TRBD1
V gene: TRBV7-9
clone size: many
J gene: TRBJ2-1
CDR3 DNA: TGTGCCAGCAGCCTAGGGACAGGGGCCATAACCGACAATGAGCAGTTCTTC
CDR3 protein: CASSLGTGAITDNEQFF

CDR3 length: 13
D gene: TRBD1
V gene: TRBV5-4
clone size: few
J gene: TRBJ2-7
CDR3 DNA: TGTGCCAGCAGCTGGGACAGCGCCTACGAGCAGTACTTC
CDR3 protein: CASSWDSAYEQYF

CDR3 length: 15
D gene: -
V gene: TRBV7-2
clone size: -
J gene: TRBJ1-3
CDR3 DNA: TGTGCCAGCAGCTTAGTTTACAGGGCTGGAAACACCATATATTTT
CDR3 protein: CASSLVYRAGNTIYF

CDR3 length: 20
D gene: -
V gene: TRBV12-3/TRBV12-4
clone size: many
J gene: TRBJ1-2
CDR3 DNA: TGTGCCAGCAGTCCTCTACCGCGGGGGGGGTCACAGTTATCTAACTATGGCTACACCTTC
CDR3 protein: CASSPLPRGGSQLSNYGYTF

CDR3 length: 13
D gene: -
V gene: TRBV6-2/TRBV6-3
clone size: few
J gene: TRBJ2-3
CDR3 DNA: TGTGCCAGCAGTTCCCACAGGGGAGGTACGCAGTATTTT
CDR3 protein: CASSSHRGGTQYF

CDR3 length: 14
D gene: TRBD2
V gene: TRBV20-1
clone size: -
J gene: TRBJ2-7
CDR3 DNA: TGCAGTGCTAGAGATGGGGGGGAGCGATACGAGCAGTACTTC
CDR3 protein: CSARDGGERYEQYF

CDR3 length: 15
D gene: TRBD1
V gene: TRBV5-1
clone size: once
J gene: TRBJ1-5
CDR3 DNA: TGCGCCAGCAGCCAAACGGGACAGGGGAATCAGCCCCAGCATTTT
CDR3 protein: CASSQTGQGNQPQHF

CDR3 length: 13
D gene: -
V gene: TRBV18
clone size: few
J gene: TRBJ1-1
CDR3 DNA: TGTGCCAGCTCACCGCCAATGTCCGATCTAGCTTTCTTT
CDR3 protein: CASSPPMSDLAFF

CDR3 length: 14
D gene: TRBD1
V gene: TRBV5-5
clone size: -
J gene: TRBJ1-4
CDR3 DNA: TGTGCCAGCAGCTCCCGGACAGGGAATGAAAAACTGTTTTTT
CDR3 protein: CASSSRTGNEKLFF

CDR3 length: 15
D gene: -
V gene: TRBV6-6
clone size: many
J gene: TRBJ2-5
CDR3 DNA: TGTGCCAGCAGCCGTTTCGGGGGGCGAGAAGAGACCCAGTACTTC
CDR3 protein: CASSRFGGREETQYF

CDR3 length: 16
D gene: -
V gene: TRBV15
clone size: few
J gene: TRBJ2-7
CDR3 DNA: TGTGCCACCAGCAGAGGAGACAGGTCCCATGTCTACGAGCAGTACTTC
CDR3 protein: CATSRGDRSHVYEQYF

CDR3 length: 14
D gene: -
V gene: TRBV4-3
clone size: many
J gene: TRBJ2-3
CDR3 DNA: TGCGCCAGCAGCCAACTCCAGGACACAGATACGCAGTATTTT
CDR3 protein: CASSQLQDTDTQYF

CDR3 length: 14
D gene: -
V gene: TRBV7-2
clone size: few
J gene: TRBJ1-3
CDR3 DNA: TGTGCCAGCAGCGCCGGTAGCTCTGGAAACACCATATATTTT
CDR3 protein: CASSAGSSGNTIYF

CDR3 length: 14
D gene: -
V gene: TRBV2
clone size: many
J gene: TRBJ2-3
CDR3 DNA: TGTGCCAGCAGTGATCTTTTTGTGGGGGATACGCAGTATTTT
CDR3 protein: CASSDLFVGDTQYF

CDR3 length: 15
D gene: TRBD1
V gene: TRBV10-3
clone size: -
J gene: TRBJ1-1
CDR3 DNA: TGTGCCATCAGGATGACAGGGGGGATGAACACTGAAGCTTTCTTT
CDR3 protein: CAIRMTGGMNTEAFF

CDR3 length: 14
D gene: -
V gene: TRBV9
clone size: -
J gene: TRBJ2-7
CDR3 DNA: TGTGCCAGCAGCGTAGATCAGGGCTCCTACGAGCAGTACTTC
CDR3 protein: CASSVDQGSYEQYF

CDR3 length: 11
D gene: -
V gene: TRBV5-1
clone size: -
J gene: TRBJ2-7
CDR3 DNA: TGCGCCTCGACGGGGGCCTACGAGCAGTACTTC
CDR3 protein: CASTGAYEQYF

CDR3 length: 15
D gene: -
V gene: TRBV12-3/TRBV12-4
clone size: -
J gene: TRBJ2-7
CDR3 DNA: TGTGCCAGCAGTTATCTGGGTAGCTCGTCTCACGAGCAGTACTTC
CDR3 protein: CASSYLGSSSHEQYF

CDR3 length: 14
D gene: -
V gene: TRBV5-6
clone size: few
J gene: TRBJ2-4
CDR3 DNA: TGTGCCAGCAGCTTTGAAGGGCCCAAAAACATTCAGTACTTC
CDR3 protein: CASSFEGPKNIQYF

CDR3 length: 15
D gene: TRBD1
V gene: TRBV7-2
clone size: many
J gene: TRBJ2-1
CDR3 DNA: TGTGCCAGCAGCGTCGGACAGGGACATTACAATGAGCAGTTCTTC
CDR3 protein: CASSVGQGHYNEQFF

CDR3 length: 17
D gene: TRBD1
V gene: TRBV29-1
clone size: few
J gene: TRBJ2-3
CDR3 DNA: TGCAGCGTCTCCCAGGGACAGCCTGGTTCCGACACAGATACGCAGTATTTT
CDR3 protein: CSVSQGQPGSDTDTQYF

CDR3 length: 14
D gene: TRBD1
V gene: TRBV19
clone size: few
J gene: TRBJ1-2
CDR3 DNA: TGTGCCAGTAGTAAGGACAGGGGGAACTATGGCTACACCTTC
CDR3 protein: CASSKDRGNYGYTF

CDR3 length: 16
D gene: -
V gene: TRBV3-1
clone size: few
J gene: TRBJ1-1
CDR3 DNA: TGTGCCAGCAGCCAAGAGGGCAGGGGAAATCTGACTGAAGCTTTCTTT
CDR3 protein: CASSQEGRGNLTEAFF

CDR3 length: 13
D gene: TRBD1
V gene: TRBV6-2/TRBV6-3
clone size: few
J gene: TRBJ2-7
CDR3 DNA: TGTGCCAGCATGGGACAGGCATACTACGAGCAGTACTTC
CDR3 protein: CASMGQAYYEQYF

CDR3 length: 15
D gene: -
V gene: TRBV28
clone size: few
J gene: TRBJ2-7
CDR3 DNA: TGTGCCAGCAGTTCCTCAAGCACGGGACCCTACGAGCAGTACTTC
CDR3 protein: CASSSSSTGPYEQYF

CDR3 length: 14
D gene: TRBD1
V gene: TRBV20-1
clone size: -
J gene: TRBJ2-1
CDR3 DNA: TGCAGTGCAAGAACGGGACAGGGACATAATGAGCAGTTCTTC
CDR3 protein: CSARTGQGHNEQFF

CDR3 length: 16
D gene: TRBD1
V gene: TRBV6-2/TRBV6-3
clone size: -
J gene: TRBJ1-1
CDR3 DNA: TGTGCCAGCAGAAGGAGACAGGGAAGTGTGAACACTGAAGCTTTCTTT
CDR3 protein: CASRRRQGSVNTEAFF

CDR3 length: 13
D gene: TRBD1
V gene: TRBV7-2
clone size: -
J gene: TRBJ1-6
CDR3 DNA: TGTGCCAGCAGCGGACAGGGTCGCTCACCCCTCCACTTT
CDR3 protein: CASSGQGRSPLHF

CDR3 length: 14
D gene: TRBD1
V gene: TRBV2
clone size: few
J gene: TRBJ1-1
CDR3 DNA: TGTGCCAGCAGAGAGACAGGGTCGAACACTGAAGCTTTCTTT
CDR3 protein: CASRETGSNTEAFF

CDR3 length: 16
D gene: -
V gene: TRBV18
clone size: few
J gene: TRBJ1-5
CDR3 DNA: TGTGCCAGCTCACCGTTACCTGGGGGGGACAATCAGCCCCAGCATTTT
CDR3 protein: CASSPLPGGDNQPQHF

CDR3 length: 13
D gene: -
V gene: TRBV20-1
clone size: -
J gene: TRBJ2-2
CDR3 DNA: TGCAGTACCCGGGACACGAACACCGGGGAGCTGTTTTTT
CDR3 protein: CSTRDTNTGELFF

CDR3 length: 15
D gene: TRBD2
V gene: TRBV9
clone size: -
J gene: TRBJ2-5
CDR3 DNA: TGTGCCAGCAGCGTTCTAGCGGGGAACCAAGAGACCCAGTACTTC
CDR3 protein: CASSVLAGNQETQYF

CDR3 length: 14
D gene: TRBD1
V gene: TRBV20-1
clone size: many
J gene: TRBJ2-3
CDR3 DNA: TGCAGTGCTATCCCGGGACAGGGGGCGAATACGCAGTATTTT
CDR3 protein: CSAIPGQGANTQYF

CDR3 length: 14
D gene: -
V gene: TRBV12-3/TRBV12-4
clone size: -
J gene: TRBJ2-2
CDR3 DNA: TGTGCCAGCAGACATGTCCTTGGAACCGGGGAGCTGTTTTTT
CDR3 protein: CASRHVLGTGELFF

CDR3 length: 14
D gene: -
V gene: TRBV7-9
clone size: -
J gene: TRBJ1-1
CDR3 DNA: TGTGCCAGCAGCTCCCCTTATGGACCCACTGAAGCTTTCTTT
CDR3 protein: CASSSPYGPTEAFF

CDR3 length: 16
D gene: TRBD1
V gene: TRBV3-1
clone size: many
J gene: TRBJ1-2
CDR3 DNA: TGTGCCAGCAGCCGTGGGACAGCCCCCGAGATCTATGGCTACACCTTC
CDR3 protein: CASSRGTAPEIYGYTF

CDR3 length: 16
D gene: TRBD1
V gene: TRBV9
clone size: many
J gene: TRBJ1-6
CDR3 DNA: TGTGCCAGCAGCGTAGCGTCGGGACAGGGGGCTTCACCCCTCCACTTT
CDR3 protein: CASSVASGQGASPLHF

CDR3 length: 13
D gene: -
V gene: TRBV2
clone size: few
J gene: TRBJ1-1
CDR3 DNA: TGTGCCAGCAGGGCGGGCGCCGAGGCTGAAGCTTTCTTT
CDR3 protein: CASRAGAEAEAFF

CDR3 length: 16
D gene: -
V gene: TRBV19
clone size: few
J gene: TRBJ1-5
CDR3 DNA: TGTGCCAGTAGTATAGATGGGCAGGATAGCAATCAGCCCCAGCATTTT
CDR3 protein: CASSIDGQDSNQPQHF

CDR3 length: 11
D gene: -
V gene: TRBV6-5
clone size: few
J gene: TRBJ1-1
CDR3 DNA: TGTGCCAGCATGCGACGGGGAATGGCTTTCTTT
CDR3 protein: CASMRRGMAFF

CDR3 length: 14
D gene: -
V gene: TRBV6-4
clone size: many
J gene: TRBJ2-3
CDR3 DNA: TGTGCCAGCAGTGAGCGTTCGGGGCTAGATACGCAGTATTTT
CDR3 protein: CASSERSGLDTQYF

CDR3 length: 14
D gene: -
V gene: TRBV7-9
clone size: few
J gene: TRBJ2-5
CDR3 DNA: TGTGCCAGCAGCCCCCTCAGGGATGTGGAGACCCAGTACTTC
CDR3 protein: CASSPLRDVETQYF